One sample yielded the 23 T cell receptor beta chains listed below, sequenced in a study of technical replicates of blood from a few donors. Clones were sequenced by immunoSEQ multiplex PCR, and TCRdb holds only the in-frame ones, with some missing. The sample yields over 50,000 clones, 90% to 95% seen once. Sequences were obtained from PBMCs. The receptors come from a human donor in good health. Some clones in this sample may be carry-over from other donors' samples.

V and J are TRBV15 and TRBJ2-6; D is unresolved. This CDR3 comprises 16 residues. Between the trimmed V and J ends, which lost 4 bases and 1 base, there was a span of 11 bases. Germline assignment: CDR1 LNHNV and CDR2 YYDKDF (reference sequence). This chain's CDR3 is CATSTDRASGANVLTF. The CDR3 DNA is TGTGCCACCAGCACAGACCGCGCGTCTGGGGCCAACGTCCTGACTTTC.

The chain has TRBV9 and TRBJ1-5; 9 bases agree with TRBD1. V dropped 3 bases and J dropped 1; count of bases not matched to a gene: 5. Per germline, CDR1 SGDLS and CDR2 YYNGEE. The CDR3 length is 16 residues. Written as DNA, the CDR3 is TGTGCCAGCAGCGCCGGGACAGGGTGGAGCAATCAGCCCCAGCATTTT. Translating gives CASSAGTGWSNQPQHF. Filled out from reference TRBV9 and TRBJ1-5, the complete variable domain reads DSGVTQTPKHLITATGQRVTLRCSPRSGDLSVYWYQQSLDQGLQFLIQYYNGEERAKGNILERFSAQQFPDLHSELNLSSLELGDSALYFCASSAGTGWSNQPQHFGDGTRLSIL.

Here the CDR3 DNA reads TGTGCCAGCAGTTTGGGACCGACAGGGGGCTATGGCTACACCTTC. This translates into CASSLGPTGGYGYTF. V and J are TRBV27 and TRBJ1-2, with 9 nucleotides matching TRBD1. CDR1 is MNHEY, CDR2 SMNVEV, per germline (reference sequence). The CDR3 runs to 15 residues. With 3 bases clipped from V and 4 bases from J, the junction kept 6 bases outside the gene matches.

This rearrangement joins TRBV4-1 to TRBJ2-7, with 7 bases that match TRBD2. Germline assignment: CDR1 MGHRA and CDR2 YSYEKL. V lost 1 base and J lost 7; bases outside the gene matches: 7. The CDR3 sequence is 14 residues long. The CDR3 sequence: CASSQASGLGEQYF. In nucleotides, the CDR3 is TGCGCCAGCAGCCAAGCTAGCGGTCTAGGGGAGCAGTACTTC.

V gene TRBV19 combines with J gene TRBJ2-7, with 7 bases matching TRBD1. CDR3 length equals 14 residues. CDR1 is LNHDA and CDR2 is SQIVND in the germline V gene (reference sequence). The V gene end was trimmed by 7 bases and the J gene end by 1 base; junction bases not matched to a gene: 7. The CDR3 nucleotides are TGTGCCAGTACTCTGACAGGGAGTTCCTACGAGCAGTACTTC. Translated, it gives CASTLTGSSYEQYF.

The V and J genes are TRBV19 and TRBJ1-2; the D gene is possibly TRBD1 (6 bases). The V end was cut by 6 bases, the J end by 14 bases, with 16 bases between. Per the germline V gene, CDR1 is LNHDA and CDR2 is SQIVND (reference sequence). The length of the CDR3 is 11 residues. The CDR3 sequence is CASRATGRRTF. The CDR3 region has the DNA TGTGCCAGTAGGGCAACAGGGCGGAGGACCTTC. Supplemented by reference TRBV19 and TRBJ1-2, the full variable domain reads DGGITQSPKYLFRKEGQNVTLSCEQNLNHDAMYWYRQDPGQGLRLIYYSQIVNDFQKGDIAEGYSVSREKKESFPLTVTSAQKNPTAFYLCASRATGRRTFGSGTRLTVV.

The rearrangement joins TRBV11-2 to TRBJ2-1; TRBD1 is a possible D gene (5 bases). The CDR3 runs to 14 residues. V dropped 3 bases and J dropped 9 bases, with 15 bases sitting between them. Germline V gives CDR1 SGHAT, CDR2 FQNNGV. The DNA for the CDR3 is TGTGCCAGCAGCTTGGTCCAGGGCATTGGTGAGCAGTTCTTC. Translated: CASSLVQGIGEQFF. Drawing the rest from reference TRBV11-2 and TRBJ2-1, the complete variable domain is EAGVAQSPRYKIIEKRQSVAFWCNPISGHATLYWYQQILGQGPKLLIQFQNNGVVDDSQLPKDRFSAERLKGVDSTLKIQPAKLEDSAVYLCASSLVQGIGEQFFGPGTRLTVL.

This clone was detected only a few times. V is TRBV12-5 and J is TRBJ2-1, with 7 bases matching TRBD2. Germline V gene sequence: CDR1 LGHNT, CDR2 FRNRAP. The CDR3 totals 14 residues. V shed 3 bases, J shed 5 bases, and the junction held 4 bases outside the gene matches. CDR3 in amino acids: CASGFPSGDNEQFF. The CDR3 nucleotides read TGTGCTAGTGGTTTTCCTAGCGGCGACAATGAGCAGTTCTTC.

The chain couples TRBV19 to TRBJ1-5; 8 bases are a match to TRBD1. The J segment lost 6 bases and the V segment lost 3 bases, leaving 7 bases of the junction unmatched. Per the germline V gene, CDR1 is LNHDA and CDR2 is SQIVND (reference sequence). The CDR3 is made up of 15 amino acids. CDR3 protein: CASSIGGTGLQPQHF. CDR3 coding DNA: TGTGCCAGTAGTATTGGCGGGACAGGACTTCAGCCCCAGCATTTT. Based on the CDR3 plus reference TRBV19 and TRBJ1-5, the full variable domain is DGGITQSPKYLFRKEGQNVTLSCEQNLNHDAMYWYRQDPGQGLRLIYYSQIVNDFQKGDIAEGYSVSREKKESFPLTVTSAQKNPTAFYLCASSIGGTGLQPQHFGDGTRLSIL.

The V and J genes are TRBV4-3 and TRBJ1-2; 8 bases are a match to TRBD1. With 4 bases clipped from V and 8 bases from J, the junction kept 12 bases outside the gene matches. CDR3 length: 15 amino acids. CDR1 and CDR2 from the germline V gene are LGHNA and YSLEER. In nucleotides, the CDR3 is TGCGCCAGCAGCCGGGAAGAGCAGGGGGCGCGGGGCTACACCTTC. As protein: CASSREEQGARGYTF.

The chain couples TRBV5-1 to TRBJ1-1; D is unclear. This CDR3 is 14 amino acids long. Trimming pared 4 bases from V and 0 bases from J, leaving 10 bases between. Germline CDR1 is SGHRS and CDR2 is YFSETQ. As DNA, the CDR3 is TGCGCCAGCAGCCCGGGAACTTTGAACACTGAAGCTTTCTTT. It codes for CASSPGTLNTEAFF.

The chain carries TRBV7-9 and TRBJ1-2, with D tentatively TRBD1 (5 bases). V was cut by 1 base and J by 5 bases, with 8 bases left in between. This CDR3 region has 13 residues. The germline gives CDR1 SEHNR, CDR2 FQNEAQ (reference sequence). The CDR3 here is CASSLGRTYGYTF. CDR3 coding DNA: TGTGCCAGCAGCTTAGGGCGGACATATGGCTACACCTTC.

The rearrangement joins TRBV7-9 to TRBJ2-3; 8 nucleotides agree with TRBD2. Germline V CDR1 and CDR2: SEHNR, FQNEAQ (reference sequence). The CDR3 consists of 16 residues. V lost 3 bases, J lost 7 bases, and 12 bases stayed unmatched. The CDR3 loop reads CASSFWSGSEGNTQYF. In nucleotides, the CDR3 is TGTGCCAGCAGCTTTTGGAGCGGGAGTGAAGGGAATACGCAGTATTTT.

The chain joins TRBV14 to TRBJ2-2; tentatively, D is TRBD2 (5 bases). Germline loops: CDR1 SGHDN, CDR2 FVKESK. This CDR3 has 14 residues. V lost 3 bases and J 6 bases, leaving 11 bases between the germline ends. DNA of the CDR3: TGTGCCAGCAGCCATGTGTTGCGGGCCGGGGAGCTGTTTTTT. Translating it yields CASSHVLRAGELFF.

This clone was detected only once. This sequence joins TRBV2 and TRBJ1-2; possibly TRBD1 for D (6 bases). Germline V gene lookup returns CDR1 SNHLY and CDR2 FYNNEI. This CDR3 has 14 residues. Trimming pared 2 bases from V and 7 bases from J, leaving 14 bases between. This CDR3 reads CASSEQGIYTGYTF. The CDR3 DNA reads TGTGCCAGCAGTGAACAGGGGATCTATACTGGCTACACCTTC.

This chain uses TRBV4-1 with TRBJ2-7; a weak D match, TRBD1 (5 bases). Trimming took off 0 bases at V and 2 bases at J, with 11 bases between the two ends. In germline, CDR1 is MGHRA, CDR2 YSYEKL. The CDR3 length is 15 residues. Written as DNA, the CDR3 is TGCGCCAGCAGCCAAGATCAAGGGGCACCCTACGAGCAGTACTTC. Translation gives CASSQDQGAPYEQYF.

The chain uses TRBV5-8 and TRBJ2-2, with 8 nucleotides matching TRBD1. The CDR3 runs to 17 residues. V was pared by 0 bases and J by 3 bases, with 7 bases of the junction left unmatched. Germline CDR1 is SGHTS and CDR2 is YDEGEE. The CDR3 nucleotides read TGTGCCAGCAGCTTGGAGCAGGACAGGGTTTACACCGGGGAGCTGTTTTTT. It encodes CASSLEQDRVYTGELFF.

V and J are TRBV5-4 and TRBJ1-5; a possible D gene is TRBD1 (6 bases). The CDR3 totals 14 residues. Germline CDR1 SGHNT, CDR2 YYREEE (reference sequence). The V end lost 3 bases, the J end lost 4 bases, and 11 bases lay between the germline ends. The CDR3 nucleotides are TGTGCCAGCAGCTATGGGGGGGCGAATCAGCCCCAGCATTTT. Its translation is CASSYGGANQPQHF.

CDR3 region: CASSQERGIGEKLFF. CDR3 DNA: TGCGCCAGCAGCCAAGAAAGGGGAATTGGTGAAAAACTGTTTTTT. V is TRBV4-1 and J is TRBJ1-4; possible D gene TRBD1, 5 bases. V was cut by 0 bases and J by 7 bases, with 12 bases left in between. Germline V lookup: CDR1 MGHRA, CDR2 YSYEKL. The CDR3 runs to 15 residues.

Only a few counts were recorded for this clone. The CDR3 sequence: CSVASGVNTEAFF. DNA for the CDR3: TGCAGCGTAGCCTCGGGGGTGAACACTGAAGCTTTCTTT. The chain uses TRBV29-1 and TRBJ1-1; a possible D gene is TRBD1 (5 bases). V lost 6 bases, J lost 0 bases, and 11 bases lay in between. Germline CDR1 is SQVTM and CDR2 is ANQGSEA. The CDR3 sequence is 13 residues long.

The V and J genes are TRBV19 and TRBJ2-7; D is perhaps TRBD2 (6 bases). The CDR3 is 16 residues long. Trimming cost V 7 bases and J 3 bases, with 22 bases left between them. Germline assignment: CDR1 LNHDA and CDR2 SQIVND (reference sequence). The CDR3 nucleotides read TGTGCCAGTATCTTGATTGTGACTAGGAGGGTCTACGAGCAGTACTTC. This translates into CASILIVTRRVYEQYF.

The chain combines TRBV5-1 with TRBJ1-3, with TRBD1 as a possible D gene (5 bases). This CDR3 comprises 14 residues. The V and J ends lost 4 bases and 2 bases respectively, with 10 bases between them. Per the germline V gene, CDR1 is SGHRS and CDR2 is YFSETQ. Here the CDR3 reads CASSGGSAGNTIYF. The CDR3 coding sequence is TGCGCCAGCAGCGGGGGGTCAGCTGGAAACACCATATATTTT.

The chain links TRBV4-1 to TRBJ2-1; weak D call: TRBD1 (5 bases). The CDR3 is made up of 17 amino acids. From germline, CDR1 is MGHRA and CDR2 YSYEKL. Trimming took off 0 bases at V and 6 bases at J, with 18 bases between the two ends. CDR3 residues: CASSQERRQGSRNEQFF. The CDR3 nucleotides read TGCGCCAGCAGCCAAGAGCGAAGGCAGGGTAGTCGCAATGAGCAGTTCTTC.